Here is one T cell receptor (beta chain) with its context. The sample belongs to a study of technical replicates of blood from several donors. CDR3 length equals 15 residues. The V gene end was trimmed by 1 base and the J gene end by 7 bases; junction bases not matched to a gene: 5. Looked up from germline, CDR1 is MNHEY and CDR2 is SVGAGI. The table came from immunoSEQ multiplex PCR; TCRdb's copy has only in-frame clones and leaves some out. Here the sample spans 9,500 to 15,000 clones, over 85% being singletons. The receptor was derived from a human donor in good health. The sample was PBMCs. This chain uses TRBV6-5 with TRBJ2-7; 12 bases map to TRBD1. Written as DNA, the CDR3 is TGTGCCAGCAGTTACTGGGGACAGGGGGCTTGGGAGCAGTACTTC. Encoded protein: CASSYWGQGAWEQYF.